Described below is a single T cell receptor (beta chain) sequence and its context. Its antigen is currently unknown. The CDR3 runs to 13 residues. Germline CDR1 reads MNHEY; CDR2 reads SVGEGT. V gave up 8 bases and J gave up 2 bases, with 10 bases separating them. These data belong to a study of T cells after yellow fever vaccination. In the study overall: Fractions with few cells were prepared using SMART-Seq v4 Ultra Low Input.

Study findings and constraints: Most clones from primary vaccination were detected again post-booster (roughly 96% CD4, more than 85% CD8). Only a small proportion of the clonotypes turned up in both the CD4 and the CD8 compartments, likely arising from convergent recombination.

They built TCR cDNA with 5'RACE template switching, a step that put in a universal primer site and UMIs. TCRdb used MiXCR to reprocess the 5' RACE reads, holding one entry per CDR3 protein. The data contain about 630,000 distinct CDR3 sequences, 9% to 15% of them singletons. The chain links TRBV6-2 or TRBV6-3 to TRBJ1-5, with D possibly being TRBD1 (5 bases). This TCR was recovered from a man younger than 40 who received the YFV17D yellow fever vaccine. The sequences come from PBMCs, collected on the day of the yellow fever booster vaccination. Written as DNA, the CDR3 is TGTGCCAGCGCCGGGGCCGGCAATCAGCCCCAGCATTTT. This gives the protein CASAGAGNQPQHF.